This T cell receptor (beta chain) appears in the sequencing data of a study of CD8+ T cells in alopecia areata. As for the study in general: Treated individuals took tofacitinib by mouth, 5 to 10 mg twice daily. Tofacitinib was given for 6 to 18 months, then stopped for 6 months. Overall study findings and caveats: Many expanded lesional clones persisted during tofacitinib (in both scalp and blood). Lesional tissue from the scalp (especially in alopecia totalis/universalis) showed higher clonality than normal scalp.

With regard to this clone: The antigen is unknown.

Treatment described: oral pan-JAK inhibitor, 5-10 mg twice daily. Following extraction, RNA underwent reverse transcription to cDNA, which served as the sequencing template. Clones were read by immunoSEQ multiplex PCR, and TCRdb kept only the in-frame ones, dropping some. The table has about 200,000 clones, around 57% seen once. The TCR was taken from a human donor with alopecia areata. Sequenced material: CD4+ T cells sorted from blood, taken at week 4, from a patient treated with tofacitinib.

This CDR3 reads CASSKSGLPRQPQHF. CDR3 in DNA: TGTGCCAGCAGTAAATCCGGGCTTCCCCGTCAGCCCCAGCATTTT. The chain is built from TRBV6-5 and TRBJ1-5, with no clear D. In germline, CDR1 is MNHEY, CDR2 SVGAGI. The CDR3 consists of 15 residues. V was trimmed by 5 bases and J by 6 bases, leaving 17 bases between them.